This T cell receptor (beta chain) was found in a study of T cell responses to AZD1222 COVID-19 vaccine (TCRdb year 2021). At the level of the whole study: AZD1222 recipients whose second dose came at about 4 weeks and those whose second dose came at about 12 weeks were combined into one group, since spike-specific TCR depth and breadth did not differ between the two schedules. A total of approximately 240 trial participants underwent TCR sequencing, of whom 200 to 220 had received two doses of AZD1222 and about 25 had received two doses of the MenACWY control vaccine. Trial participants were enrolled by age into subgroups of 18-55, 56-69 and 70-plus years, and approximately 150, 30 and 60 TCR-sequenced participants, respectively, were included in these subgroups. The investigation overall reported the following: CD4 TCRs associated with the vaccine covered the entire spike protein, and the dominant responses were in regions 160-218 and 743-854. Because no day 14 peak-response samples were available, the repertoires could be characterized only after the peak T cell response. In the small 56-69-year group, the increase in depth fell short of significance, most likely because of low power. Reportedly, almost half of the unique spike-specific TCRs recognized epitopes lying outside the regions that are mutated in the B.1.351 and B.1.1.7 variants. After two AZD1222 doses, both the breadth and the depth of spike-specific TCRs were significantly higher than at day 0 and than in MenACWY recipients. Only five to seven AZD1222 recipients were SARS-CoV-2 seropositive at baseline, limiting conclusions about previously exposed vaccinees. Most participants were white British and females outnumbered males, and the authors suggested that clonal diversity may have been underestimated.

The CDR3 regions of human TCRbeta chains were analyzed by immunosequencing. Regarding the original processing steps: Repertoire TCRs were matched against a reference library of SARS-CoV-2-specific TCRs generated with the MIRA antigen-specificity platform. Breadth meant the fraction of unique TCRs that were SARS-CoV-2-associated, whereas depth meant the fraction of total T cells that were SARS-CoV-2-associated. Using the MIRA data, each spike-specific TCR was assigned both to the spike region to which the TCR was reactive and to a CD4 or CD8 class. Log10-transformed breadth and depth values were compared by one-way ANOVA with Sidak's multiple comparisons tests. TCRdb obtained this table from immuneACCESS and retained in-frame rearrangements with V and J assigned. These tables miss some clones; where compared with another copy, unresolved V genes account for less than half of the shortfall, and the remainder is unexplained. The V and J calls and the clone size are those of that table, but D and trimming were determined from the DNA. The sample profile shows roughly 120,000 clones; around 84% of them were found once. The biggest ten clones account for more than 6.5% of the sample.

Sample time point, as interpreted from the label and publication: baseline before first vaccination. The vaccinee samples were drawn from two UK trials, COV001 and COV002, one of which was a single-blind randomized controlled phase 2/3 trial testing AZD1222 (ChAdOx1 nCoV-19) in healthy adults. Trial participant PBMC samples were collected at day 0 and day 28 after the second dose for TCRbeta chain sequencing. On this clone: Its binding antigen is unknown. Per-base qualities were not stored, and no clone one base away is much larger.

Per the germline V gene, SGHTA is the CDR1 and FQGNSA is the CDR2. The CDR3 starts with the cysteine, ends with the phenylalanine, and has 15 residues. The entry retains the CDR3 DNA only, 45 bases that are in frame from base 1. Here V drops 5 bases and J drops 2 bases, and the junction holds 5 bases not matched to any gene. The source of this sequence is an adult in good health. This material consisted of peripheral blood, taken on day 0 of AZD1222 vaccination. Recombination connected TRBV7-2 to TRBJ2-7, with 11 bases aligning to TRBD1. The DNA sequence is TGTGCCAGCAGCACCCGGACAGGGGGCCCCTACGAGCAGTACTTC. Translated, this is CASSTRTGGPYEQYF. Here the CDR3 is joined to the reference TRBV7-2 and TRBJ2-7 genes, and the full variable domain is: GAGVSQSPSNKVTEKGKDVELRCDPISGHTALYWYRQSLGQGLEFLIYFQGNSAPDKSGLPSDRFSAERTGGSVSTLTIQRTQQEDSAVYLCASSTRTGGPYEQYFGPGTRLTVT.